This T cell receptor (beta chain) was sequenced for a study of CD4 T cells in relation to SARS-CoV-2 and coronaviruses. Measured with immunoSEQ multiplex PCR; TCRdb has only the in-frame clones, and not every one. Of some 23,000 clones listed, over 65% are singletons. This clone appeared a few times. Antigen: not known. Unexposed donor CD4+ T cells date from about 2011-2018, before the COVID-19 pandemic. The cells were cultured for roughly 11 days before CD4+ T cells were isolated. The CDR3 has 14 amino acids. The germline V gene encodes CDR1 SGHNT and CDR2 YYREEE (reference sequence). Trimming left V 4 bases short and J 8 bases short, with 13 bases between.

The receptor was isolated from a human donor in good health. The J gene is TRBJ1-6, the V gene TRBV5-4, with D perhaps TRBD1 (5 bases). The sequencing input was CD4+ T cells from PBMCs, cultured in vitro. The CDR3 DNA is TGTGCCAGCAGCCCTGAGGGGAACCATTCACCCCTCCACTTT. Amino acid sequence: CASSPEGNHSPLHF. Filled out from reference TRBV5-4 and TRBJ1-6, the complete variable domain reads ETGVTQSPTHLIKTRGQQVTLRCSSQSGHNTVSWYQQALGQGPQFIFQYYREEENGRGNFPPRFSGLQFPNYSSELNVNALELDDSALYLCASSPEGNHSPLHFGNGTRLTVT.